The rows below give T cell receptor beta chains drawn from one sample of a study of T cells after yellow fever vaccination. TCRdb passed the 5' RACE reads through MiXCR, listing each CDR3 protein once. The sample includes 450,000 to 650,000 distinct CDR3 sequences, about 13% seen only once; the top ten take about 14%. The starting material was PBMCs, obtained on the day of the yellow fever booster vaccination. Receptors originate from a man aged 30 to 45 who received the YFV17D yellow fever vaccine. The CDR3 runs from the conserved cysteine through the conserved F or W.

J gene: TRBJ2-5; V gene: TRBV19; CDR3 protein: CASSIGDFQYF
J gene: TRBJ2-2; V gene: TRBV19; CDR3 protein: CASSNGGRTGELFF
J gene: TRBJ1-2; V gene: TRBV5-4; CDR3 protein: CASSQTAGYGYTF
J gene: TRBJ2-1; V gene: TRBV7-2; CDR3 protein: CASSLEWDLSYNEQFF
J gene: TRBJ1-1; V gene: TRBV2; CDR3 protein: CASSEWAVSTEAFF
J gene: TRBJ1-5; V gene: TRBV20-1; CDR3 protein: CSARDSGIGNQPQHF
J gene: TRBJ1-5; V gene: TRBV7-2; CDR3 protein: CASSWGGRGSNQPQHF
J gene: TRBJ2-7; V gene: TRBV20-1; CDR3 protein: CSARVRGKPGLAGVEQYF
J gene: TRBJ1-5; V gene: TRBV20-1; CDR3 protein: CSARDSWSGQPQHF
J gene: TRBJ1-5; V gene: TRBV12-3/TRBV12-4; CDR3 protein: CASRLSGTGRNQPQHF
J gene: TRBJ2-3; V gene: TRBV7-2; CDR3 protein: CASLEFARTNTQYF
J gene: TRBJ2-7; V gene: TRBV14; CDR3 protein: CASSDPHTGTYEQYF
J gene: TRBJ2-3; V gene: TRBV10-1; CDR3 protein: CASSESGGTGTDTQYF
J gene: TRBJ2-5; V gene: TRBV6-5; CDR3 protein: CASSYSRLAGIQETQYF
J gene: TRBJ2-7; V gene: TRBV20-1; CDR3 protein: CSARDPTDYEQYF
J gene: TRBJ2-7; V gene: TRBV7-2; CDR3 protein: CASSPWTGSYEQYF
J gene: TRBJ2-3; V gene: TRBV20-1; CDR3 protein: CSALAGGPRNTQYF
J gene: TRBJ2-5; V gene: TRBV25-1; CDR3 protein: CASSDSSETQYF
J gene: TRBJ1-1; V gene: TRBV18; CDR3 protein: CASSPFRGQAINTEAFF
J gene: TRBJ2-7; V gene: TRBV9; CDR3 protein: CASSEGGTASYEQYF
J gene: TRBJ2-3; V gene: TRBV10-3; CDR3 protein: CAISGGGSRADTQYF
J gene: TRBJ2-5; V gene: TRBV18; CDR3 protein: CASSPSRQGRGTQYF
J gene: TRBJ2-1; V gene: TRBV12-3/TRBV12-4; CDR3 protein: CASSTLARDGGQFF
J gene: TRBJ2-3; V gene: TRBV5-6; CDR3 protein: CASSLERGAVDTQYF
J gene: TRBJ2-3; V gene: TRBV29-1; CDR3 protein: CSVENASGRKDTQYF
J gene: TRBJ2-7; V gene: TRBV10-2; CDR3 protein: CASRGRGYEQYF
J gene: TRBJ2-5; V gene: TRBV28; CDR3 protein: CASSSRTGGFVDTQYF
J gene: TRBJ2-7; V gene: TRBV6-2/TRBV6-3; CDR3 protein: CASSYSVGPPTYEQYF
J gene: TRBJ2-1; V gene: TRBV6-2/TRBV6-3; CDR3 protein: CASSQTGYEQFF
J gene: TRBJ2-2; V gene: TRBV5-4; CDR3 protein: CASSLHSGVGTGELFF
J gene: TRBJ2-1; V gene: TRBV4-3; CDR3 protein: CASSQPAGDPYNEQFF
J gene: TRBJ2-1; V gene: TRBV20-1; CDR3 protein: CSAIVGRPIYNEQFF
J gene: TRBJ2-7; V gene: TRBV30; CDR3 protein: CAWSDWGYEQYF
J gene: TRBJ2-7; V gene: TRBV6-2/TRBV6-3; CDR3 protein: CASSTPSAYEQYF
J gene: TRBJ2-7; V gene: TRBV20-1; CDR3 protein: CSARLPPRYEQYF
J gene: TRBJ2-7; V gene: TRBV29-1; CDR3 protein: CSVEDRLRSEQYF
J gene: TRBJ2-7; V gene: TRBV20-1; CDR3 protein: CSASGAGLAVSSYEQYF
J gene: TRBJ2-7; V gene: TRBV30; CDR3 protein: CAWSEGVEQYF
J gene: TRBJ2-3; V gene: TRBV20-1; CDR3 protein: CSARPERPILAGGPDTQYF
J gene: TRBJ2-1; V gene: TRBV5-1; CDR3 protein: CASSLAGLAGGSNEQFF
J gene: TRBJ1-6; V gene: TRBV20-1; CDR3 protein: CSARRGQVDTSPLHF
J gene: TRBJ2-3; V gene: TRBV11-2; CDR3 protein: CASSSRSGLGFWVNSHTQYF
J gene: TRBJ2-7; V gene: TRBV6-2/TRBV6-3; CDR3 protein: CASSFSPSVTYEQYF
J gene: TRBJ2-7; V gene: TRBV12-3/TRBV12-4; CDR3 protein: CASRLGGDEQYF
J gene: TRBJ2-3; V gene: TRBV7-2; CDR3 protein: CASSQAGTDTQYF
J gene: TRBJ2-2; V gene: TRBV14; CDR3 protein: CASSPEYTGELFF
J gene: TRBJ2-7; V gene: TRBV7-9; CDR3 protein: CASTFEVPGYEQYF
J gene: TRBJ2-2; V gene: TRBV12-3/TRBV12-4; CDR3 protein: CASRTGTMNTGELFF
J gene: TRBJ2-5; V gene: TRBV10-3; CDR3 protein: CATGTGIQETQYF
J gene: TRBJ2-6; V gene: TRBV10-3; CDR3 protein: CATGPRGNRTRSGANVLTF
J gene: TRBJ2-1; V gene: TRBV28; CDR3 protein: CASSYQGSYNEQFF
J gene: TRBJ1-4; V gene: TRBV4-3; CDR3 protein: CASSQGLLGPISIEKLFF
J gene: TRBJ1-2; V gene: TRBV5-4; CDR3 protein: CASTEGAPGKYGYTF